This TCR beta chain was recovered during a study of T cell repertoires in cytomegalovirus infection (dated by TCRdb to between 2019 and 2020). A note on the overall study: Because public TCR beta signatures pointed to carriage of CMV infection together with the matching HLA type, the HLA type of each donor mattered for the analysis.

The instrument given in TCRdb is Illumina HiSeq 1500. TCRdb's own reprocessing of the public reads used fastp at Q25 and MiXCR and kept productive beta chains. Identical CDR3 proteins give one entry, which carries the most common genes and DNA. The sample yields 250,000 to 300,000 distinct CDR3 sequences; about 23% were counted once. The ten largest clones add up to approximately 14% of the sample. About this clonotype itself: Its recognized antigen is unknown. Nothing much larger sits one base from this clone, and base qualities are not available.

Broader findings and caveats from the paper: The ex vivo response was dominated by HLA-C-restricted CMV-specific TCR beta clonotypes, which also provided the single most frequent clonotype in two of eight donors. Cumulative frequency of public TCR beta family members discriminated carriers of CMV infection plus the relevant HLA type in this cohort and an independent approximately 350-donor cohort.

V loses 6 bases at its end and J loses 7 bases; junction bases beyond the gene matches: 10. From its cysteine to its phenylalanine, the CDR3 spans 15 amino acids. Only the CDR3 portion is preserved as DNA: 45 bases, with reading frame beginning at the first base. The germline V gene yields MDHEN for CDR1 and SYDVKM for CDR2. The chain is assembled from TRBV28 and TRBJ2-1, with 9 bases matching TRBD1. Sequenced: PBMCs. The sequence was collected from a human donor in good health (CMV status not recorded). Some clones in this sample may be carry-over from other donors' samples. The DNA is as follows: TGTGCCAGCAGGAGGGACAGGGAAGGGTGGAATGAGCAGTTCTTC. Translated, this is CASRRDREGWNEQFF.